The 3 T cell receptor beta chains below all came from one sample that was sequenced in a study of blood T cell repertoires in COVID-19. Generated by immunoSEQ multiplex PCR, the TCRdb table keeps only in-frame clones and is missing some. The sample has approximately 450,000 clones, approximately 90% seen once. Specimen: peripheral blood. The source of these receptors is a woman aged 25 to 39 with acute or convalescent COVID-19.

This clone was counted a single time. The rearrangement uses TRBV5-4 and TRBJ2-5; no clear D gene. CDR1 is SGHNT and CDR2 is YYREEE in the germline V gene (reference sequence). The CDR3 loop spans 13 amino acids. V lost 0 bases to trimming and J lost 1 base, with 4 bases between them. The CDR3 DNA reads TGTGCCAGCAGCTTGGGGCCCCAAGAGACCCAGTACTTC. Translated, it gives CASSLGPQETQYF.

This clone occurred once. The CDR3 DNA reads TGCGCCAGCAGCTCTGGACAGGGGGATGTGGCTGAAGCTTTCTTT. Translation: CASSSGQGDVAEAFF. The V gene is TRBV5-1, the J gene TRBJ1-1; 10 bases agree with TRBD1. This CDR3 contains 15 residues. V dropped 3 bases and J dropped 6; count of bases not matched to a gene: 8. The germline V gene has CDR1 SGHRS and CDR2 YFSETQ.

CDR3 residues: CASRSGGPNYGYTF. The DNA for the CDR3 is TGTGCCAGCAGATCAGGGGGGCCTAACTATGGCTACACCTTC. This chain links TRBV28 with TRBJ1-2; 7 bases map to TRBD1. This CDR3 contains 14 residues. Trimming took 6 bases from V and 0 from J; bases not matched to a gene: 4. Germline V gene sequence: CDR1 MDHEN, CDR2 SYDVKM.